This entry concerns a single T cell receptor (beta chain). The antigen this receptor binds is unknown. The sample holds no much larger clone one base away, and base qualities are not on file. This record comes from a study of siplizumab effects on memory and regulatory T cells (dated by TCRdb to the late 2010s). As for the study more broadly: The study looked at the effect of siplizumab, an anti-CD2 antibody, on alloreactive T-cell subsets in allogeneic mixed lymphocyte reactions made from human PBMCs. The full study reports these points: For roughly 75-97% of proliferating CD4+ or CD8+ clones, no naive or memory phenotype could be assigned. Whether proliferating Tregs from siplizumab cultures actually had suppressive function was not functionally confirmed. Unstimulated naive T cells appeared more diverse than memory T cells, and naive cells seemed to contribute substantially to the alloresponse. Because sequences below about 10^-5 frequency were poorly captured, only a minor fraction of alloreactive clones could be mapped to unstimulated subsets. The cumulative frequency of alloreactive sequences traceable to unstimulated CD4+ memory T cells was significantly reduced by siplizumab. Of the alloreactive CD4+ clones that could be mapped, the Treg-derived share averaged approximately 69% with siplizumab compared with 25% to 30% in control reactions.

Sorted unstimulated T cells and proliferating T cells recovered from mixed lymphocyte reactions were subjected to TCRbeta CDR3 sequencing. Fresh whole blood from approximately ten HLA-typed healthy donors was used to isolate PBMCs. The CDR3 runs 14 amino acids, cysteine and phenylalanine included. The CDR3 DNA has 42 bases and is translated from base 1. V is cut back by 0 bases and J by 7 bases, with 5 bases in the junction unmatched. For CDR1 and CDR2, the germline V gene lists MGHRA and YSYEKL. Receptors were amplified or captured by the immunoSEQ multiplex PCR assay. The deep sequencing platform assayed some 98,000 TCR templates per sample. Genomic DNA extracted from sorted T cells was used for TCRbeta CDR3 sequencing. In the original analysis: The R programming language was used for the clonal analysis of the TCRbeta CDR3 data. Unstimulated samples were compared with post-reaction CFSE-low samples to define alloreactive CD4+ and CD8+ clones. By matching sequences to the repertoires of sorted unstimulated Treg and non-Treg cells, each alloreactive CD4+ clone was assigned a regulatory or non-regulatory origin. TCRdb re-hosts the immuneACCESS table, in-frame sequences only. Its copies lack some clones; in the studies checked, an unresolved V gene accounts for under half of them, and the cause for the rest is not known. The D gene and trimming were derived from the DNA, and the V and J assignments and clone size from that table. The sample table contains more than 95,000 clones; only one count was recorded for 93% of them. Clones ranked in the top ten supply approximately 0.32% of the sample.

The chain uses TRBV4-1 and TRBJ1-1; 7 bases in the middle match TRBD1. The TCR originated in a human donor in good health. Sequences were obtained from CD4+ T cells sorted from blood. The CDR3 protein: CASSQETGTGEAFF. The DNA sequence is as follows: TGCGCCAGCAGCCAAGAGACAGGGACGGGTGAAGCTTTCTTT.